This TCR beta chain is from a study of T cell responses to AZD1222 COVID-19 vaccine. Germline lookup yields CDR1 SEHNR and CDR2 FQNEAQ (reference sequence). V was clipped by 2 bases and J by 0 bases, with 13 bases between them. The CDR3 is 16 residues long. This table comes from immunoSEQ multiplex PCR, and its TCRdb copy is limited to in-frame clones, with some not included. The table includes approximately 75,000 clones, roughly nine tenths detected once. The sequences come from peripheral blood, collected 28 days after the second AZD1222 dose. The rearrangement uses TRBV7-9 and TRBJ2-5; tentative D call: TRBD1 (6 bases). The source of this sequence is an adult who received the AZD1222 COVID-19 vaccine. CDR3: CASSLRGGNNQETQYF. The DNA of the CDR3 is TGTGCCAGCAGCTTAAGAGGGGGAAATAACCAAGAGACCCAGTACTTC.